This T cell receptor (beta chain) comes out of a study of sequential checkpoint blockade in melanoma. In its sample, this clone was seen a few times. Assay used: immunoSEQ multiplex PCR; TCRdb lists only in-frame clones, some missing. The sample contains 2,500 to 3,500 clones, approximately 23% of which appear only once. V gave up 1 base and J gave up 1 base, with 7 bases separating them. CDR1 is LGHNT, CDR2 FRNRAP, per germline. This CDR3 is built from 14 residues. Treatment described: randomized to nivolumab then ipilimumab (arm A) or the reverse (arm B). The source of this sequence is a human donor with melanoma. The chain couples TRBV12-5 to TRBJ1-1; no clear D gene. The specimen was tumor tissue (inferred from file names), collected from a patient given nivolumab and ipilimumab in sequence. The CDR3 region has the DNA TGTGCTAGTGGTTTGGGCGGGAGGAACACTGAAGCTTTCTTT. Its protein product is CASGLGGRNTEAFF.